The 18 T cell receptor beta chains listed next were all sequenced from one sample in a study of breast tumors, draining lymph nodes, adjacent tissues. Breast cancer patients provided tissue from their axillary draining lymph nodes. TCRdb re-called the multiplex PCR reads with MiXCR, one entry per CDR3 protein. The top ten clones hold about 8% of a sample with tens of thousands of distinct CDR3 sequences, approximately 31% of them seen once. Sequences were obtained from axillary lymph node tissue. The receptors shown here come from a female donor with breast cancer. Some clones in this sample may be carry-over from other donors' samples.

Only one count was recorded for this clonotype. Its ends do not fully match the called genes, so a read error is possible. The genes are TRBV20-1 and TRBJ2-3; TRBD2 is a possible D gene (5 bases). The CDR3 totals 19 residues. Germline loops: CDR1 DFQATT, CDR2 SNEGSKA (reference sequence). For the CDR3, the DNA is TGCAATGCTAGAGATGGCAGGCCCCTTGCGGGTTTGTTCACAGATACGCAGTATTTT. Its translation is CNARDGRPLAGLFTDTQYF.

Ten or more counts support this clonotype. In nucleotides, the CDR3 is TGCGCCAGCAGCCCTCAACTAGCGGGGGGGGACATTCAGTACTTC. This sequence encodes CASSPQLAGGDIQYF. The J gene is TRBJ2-4, the V gene TRBV4-1; 13 bases line up with TRBD2. V lost 4 bases to trimming and J lost 8 bases; unmatched junction nucleotides: 5. Germline V gene sequence: CDR1 MGHRA, CDR2 YSYEKL. CDR3 size: 15 residues.

This clonotype was counted at least ten times. The chain links TRBV4-2 to TRBJ2-2, with unresolved D. Germline lookup yields CDR1 LGHNA and CDR2 YNFKEQ. V lost 3 bases to trimming and J lost 5 bases, with 10 bases between them. The CDR3 consists of 14 residues. Written as DNA, the CDR3 is TGTGCCAGCAGCCACTCGGTTACGACCGGGGAGCTGTTTTTT. As protein: CASSHSVTTGELFF.

This clonotype has a count of ten or more. The V and J genes are TRBV11-2 and TRBJ2-1, with D perhaps TRBD1 (6 bases). Germline CDR1 SGHAT, CDR2 FQNNGV. The CDR3 spans 14 residues. V was trimmed by 4 bases and J by 5 bases, leaving 12 bases between them. The CDR3 here is CASSSLRGNNEQFF. CDR3 in DNA: TGTGCCAGCAGCTCCCTTAGGGGGAACAATGAGCAGTTCTTC.

At least ten counts were recorded for this clonotype. The chain uses TRBV27 and TRBJ2-7, with TRBD1 as a possible D gene (5 bases). The ends were cut back, 2 bases at V and 2 bases at J, with 7 bases in the middle. CDR1 and CDR2 from the germline V gene are MNHEY and SMNVEV (reference sequence). The CDR3 loop spans 13 amino acids. This CDR3 is CASSLRGTYEQYF. The CDR3 DNA is TGTGCCAGCAGTTTAAGGGGTACCTACGAGCAGTACTTC.

The sample holds many counts of this clonotype. The chain has TRBV4-3 and TRBJ1-3, with no clear D. The CDR3 contains 14 residues. CDR1 LGHNA and CDR2 YSLEER come from the germline V gene. The ends were cut back, 0 bases at V and 0 bases at J, with 3 bases in the middle. The chain's CDR3 is CASSQDSSGNTIYF. The DNA for the CDR3 is TGCGCCAGCAGCCAAGACAGCTCTGGAAACACCATATATTTT.

Turning to this clonotype: Likely a read error: the CDR3 ends without its conserved phenylalanine or tryptophan. V is TRBV14 and J is TRBJ2-6, with D unresolved. V was trimmed by 9 bases and J by 0 bases, leaving 6 bases between them. CDR3 length: 13 amino acids. Germline CDR1 SGHDN, CDR2 FVKESK. The CDR3 here is CASGYSGANVLTS. As DNA, the CDR3 is TGTGCCAGTGGATACTCTGGGGCCAACGTCCTGACTTCC.

This clonotype was detected many times. This chain uses TRBV20-1 with TRBJ2-1, with D perhaps assigned TRBD1 or TRBD2 (6 bases each). V was pared by 0 bases and J by 9 bases, with 12 bases between. The CDR3 extends over 13 amino acids. Germline V gene sequence: CDR1 DFQATT, CDR2 SNEGSKA (reference sequence). CDR3 in DNA: TGCAGTGCTAGAGAACGGAGGGGGTCTGAGCAGTTCTTC. This gives the protein CSARERRGSEQFF.

A word on this clonotype: Germline is not matched at one junction end, which may reflect a read error. The genes are TRBV20-1 and TRBJ2-1, with a weak D call TRBD2 (5 bases). Germline V gene sequence: CDR1 DFQATT, CDR2 SNEGSKA (reference sequence). The CDR3 is made up of 16 amino acids. CDR3 sequence reads: CSAREPSSGLNNERFF. CDR3 nucleotides: TGCAGTGCTAGAGAGCCCTCTTCAGGACTGAACAATGAGCGGTTCTTT.

Ten or more counts support this clonotype. The J gene is TRBJ2-5, the V gene TRBV4-3; 7 nucleotides align to TRBD2. The CDR3 extends over 17 amino acids. The germline gives CDR1 LGHNA, CDR2 YSLEER. V shed 0 bases and J 0 bases; nucleotides not matched to a gene: 7. CDR3 coding DNA: TGCGCCAGCAGCCAAGAAGGGTTCGGGAGGCACCAAGAGACCCAGTACTTC. This gives the protein CASSQEGFGRHQETQYF.

This clonotype was picked up many times. J is TRBJ1-1 and V is TRBV10-3; D may be TRBD1 (6 bases). This CDR3 has 12 residues. The V end was cut by 9 bases, the J end by 0 bases, with 8 bases between. CDR1 is ENHRY and CDR2 is SYGVKD in the germline V gene. The CDR3 spells CAIQGVNTEAFF. CDR3 DNA: TGTGCCATACAGGGCGTGAACACTGAAGCTTTCTTT.

This clonotype was picked up many times. Just one base apart from a much larger clone, this may be a read error. The CDR3 bases are TGCGCCAGCAGCTTGGAACGGGGCCCCCACGGGGGTGGCTACACCTTC. It is translated as CASSLERGPHGGGYTF. The chain couples TRBV5-1 to TRBJ1-2, with D possibly TRBD1 on 5 matching bases. Germline V gene data show CDR1 as SGHRS and CDR2 as YFSETQ. The length of the CDR3 is 16 residues. V lost 0 bases, J lost 7 bases, and 19 bases lay in between.

The sample holds many counts of this clonotype. The chain has TRBV6-1 and TRBJ1-2, with D unresolved. Trimming shortened V by 4 bases and J by 7 bases, and 13 bases separated the two germline ends. Germline V lookup: CDR1 MNHNS, CDR2 SASEGT. CDR3 length: 13 residues. CDR3 protein: CASSAARAGGYTF. For the CDR3, the DNA is TGTGCCAGCAGTGCAGCGAGGGCCGGTGGCTACACCTTC.

Written as DNA, the CDR3 is TGTGCCAGCACGGGACAGGGGTCTGGCTACACCTTC. The encoded protein is CASTGQGSGYTF. The chain couples TRBV7-8 to TRBJ1-2; 10 bases map to TRBD1. The CDR3 totals 12 residues. Trimming removed 7 bases from V and 7 bases from J; junction bases left unmatched: 3. CDR1 is SGHVS and CDR2 is FQNEAQ in the germline V gene.

The table lists this clonotype with a few counts. The rearrangement links TRBV25-1 to TRBJ1-1; D uncertain. CDR3 size: 14 residues. The germline CDR1 and CDR2 sequences are MGHDK and SYGVNS. Trimming left V 3 bases short and J 2 bases short, with 10 bases between. The CDR3 region is CASSDFAGNTEAFF. The CDR3 DNA sequence: TGTGCCAGCAGTGATTTTGCAGGAAACACTGAAGCTTTCTTT.

The DNA of the CDR3 is TGTGCCAGCAGCTTATCGGTGCTGGGTACGCAGTATTTT. This gives the protein CASSLSVLGTQYF. The genes are TRBV7-2 and TRBJ2-3; D unclear. The V gene's germline CDR1 is SGHTA and CDR2 FQGNSA. V was clipped by 2 bases and J by 8 bases, with 11 bases between them. This CDR3 contains 13 residues.

This clonotype occurred many times. The rearrangement uses TRBV5-1 and TRBJ2-3; D gene unclear. The CDR3 runs to 16 residues. Germline loops: CDR1 SGHRS, CDR2 YFSETQ. Trimming pared 0 bases from V and 1 base from J, leaving 12 bases between. This CDR3 is CASSLAVGKGTDTQYF. DNA for the CDR3: TGCGCCAGCAGCTTGGCCGTGGGTAAGGGCACAGATACGCAGTATTTT. The variable domain in full, with the rest retrieved from reference TRBV5-1 and TRBJ2-3, is KAGVTQTPRYLIKTRGQQVTLSCSPISGHRSVSWYQQTPGQGLQFLFEYFSETQRNKGNFPGRFSGRQFSNSRSEMNVSTLELGDSALYLCASSLAVGKGTDTQYFGPGTRLTVL.

This clonotype was observed many times. The genes are TRBV19 and TRBJ2-2; D gene ambiguous. Germline assignment: CDR1 LNHDA and CDR2 SQIVND (reference sequence). V was shortened by 7 bases and J by 2 bases, with 11 bases between the two germline ends. This CDR3 contains 14 residues. In DNA form, the CDR3 reads TGTGCCAGTAAGGTGGCGGATAACACCGGGGAGCTGTTTTTT. Its translation: CASKVADNTGELFF.